The present entry profiles one T cell receptor beta chain with its context. Its specificity is unknown. Data came from immunoSEQ multiplex PCR; TCRdb stores just in-frame clones and leaves some out. The sample has roughly 190,000 clones, 85% to 95% seen once. CDR3 size: 15 residues. The germline V gene encodes CDR1 LNHDA and CDR2 SQIVND (reference sequence). The V gene lost 3 bases and the J gene lost 0 bases, with 11 bases spanning the gap. The sample is drawn from a study of T cell responses to AZD1222 COVID-19 vaccine. Turning to the study itself: Some second doses came at about 4 weeks and others at about 12 weeks; these were pooled.

Study-wide points: Repertoire sampling was restricted to post-peak T cell response timepoints. The CD4 TCRs associated with vaccination extended across spike and predominated at 160-218 and 743-854. Increased Spike-specific TCR breadth and depth were observed after two AZD1222 doses.

The material sequenced was peripheral blood, taken on day 0 of AZD1222 vaccination. The chain combines TRBV19 with TRBJ1-1; D is perhaps TRBD1 (5 bases). The source of this sequence is an adult in good health. In nucleotides, the CDR3 is TGTGCCAGTAGTATCGGGGGTTTAATGAACACTGAAGCTTTCTTT. This translates into CASSIGGLMNTEAFF.